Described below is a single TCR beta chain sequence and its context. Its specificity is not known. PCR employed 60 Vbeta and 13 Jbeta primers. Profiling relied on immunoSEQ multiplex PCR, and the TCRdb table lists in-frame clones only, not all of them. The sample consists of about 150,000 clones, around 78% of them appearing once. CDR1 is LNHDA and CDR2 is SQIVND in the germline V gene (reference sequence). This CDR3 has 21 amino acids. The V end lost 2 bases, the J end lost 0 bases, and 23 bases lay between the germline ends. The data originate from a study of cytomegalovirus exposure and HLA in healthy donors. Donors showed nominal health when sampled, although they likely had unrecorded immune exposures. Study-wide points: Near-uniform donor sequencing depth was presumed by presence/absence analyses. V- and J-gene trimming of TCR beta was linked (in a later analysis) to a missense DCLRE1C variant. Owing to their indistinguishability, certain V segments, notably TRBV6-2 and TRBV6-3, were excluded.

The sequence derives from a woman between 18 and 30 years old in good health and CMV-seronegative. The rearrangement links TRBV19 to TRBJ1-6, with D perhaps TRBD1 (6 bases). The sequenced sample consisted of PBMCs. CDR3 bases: TGTGCCAGTAGTATAAGGGGACACCCGGAAGGGACGCGCTCCTATAATTCACCCCTCCACTTT. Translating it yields CASSIRGHPEGTRSYNSPLHF.